This T cell receptor beta chain was profiled in a study of T cells in Graves' hyperthyroidism and ophthalmopathy. General study findings and limits: By a 13 V-J model, ophthalmopathy was set apart from stable hyperthyroidism.

Per germline, CDR1 ENHRY and CDR2 SYGVKD. V lost 6 bases to trimming and J lost 7 bases, with 10 bases between them. The CDR3 has 12 amino acids. This clonotype was recorded a few times. What it recognizes is unknown. The investigators amplified TCR beta CDR3 regions from RNA transcripts. First-round RT-PCR targeting the TCR CDR3 was performed with the HTBI primer set. TCRdb redid the calling of the multiplex PCR reads with MiXCR, one entry per CDR3 protein. Of roughly 500,000 distinct CDR3 sequences listed, just over 45% are singletons. The source material was peripheral blood or thyroid tissue (not recorded which). The rearrangement joins TRBV10-3 to TRBJ1-5; D gene unclear. The TCR originated in an adult woman with Graves' disease, either hyperthyroidism or ophthalmopathy (not recorded which). CDR3 amino acids: CAIRKEGQPQHF. The CDR3 bases are TGTGCCATCAGGAAGGAAGGACAGCCCCAGCATTTT.